This TCR beta chain originates from a study of OX40 agonist ivuxolimab in advanced cancers. About the full investigation: Ivuxolimab was a fully human IgG2 agonistic monoclonal antibody targeting the costimulatory receptor OX40 (CD134). Intravenous ivuxolimab was administered to patients every 2 weeks at six dose levels: 0.01, 0.1, 0.3, 1.5, 3 and 10 mg/kg. Among the roughly 52 dose-escalation patients, 19 had hepatocellular carcinoma, 15 or so melanoma, 9 renal cell carcinoma and 9 head and neck cancer. The dose-escalation cohort was about 87% male with a mean age of about 54 years, ranging from 23 to 79. Prior anti-PD-1, anti-PD-L1 or anti-CTLA-4 therapy was permitted, and checkpoint inhibitors had been received by roughly 42% of dose-escalation patients. Three dose-escalation patients achieved partial responses, one with hepatocellular carcinoma and two with cutaneous melanoma. The point of sequencing TCRbeta in the periphery was to test whether ivuxolimab changed TCR sequence diversity and drove clonal T-cell expansion. The paper describes the monotherapy dose-escalation part (N of about 47 patients) of the phase I trial of ivuxolimab.

Genomic DNA was isolated from the sorted cells so that the TCRbeta CDR3 region could be sequenced. The immunoSEQ Assay was used to sequence the TCRbeta CDR3 regions. TCRdb took over this immuneACCESS table, retaining in-frame rearrangements with V and J assigned. Such tables are incomplete; in checked studies, under half of the missing clones stem from an unresolved V gene, and the remainder is unexplained. Within this sample are about 61,000 clones, with around 83% of them counted one time only. Roughly 1.3% of the sample lies in the top ten. Study-wide findings and limitations: Antigen specificity was not determined for the clonally expanded peripheral T cells. Low levels of normalized T-cell clonal expansion were also shown by some nonresponding patients. After ivuxolimab, CD8+ T cells had more expanded clones than CD4+ T cells on average. Partial responders in the 0.1-3.0 mg/kg groups had among the lowest normalized peripheral clonal expansion, especially among CD8+ T cells. Clonal expansion of both CD4+ and CD8+ blood T cells was observed from baseline to week 6 at doses 0.1 to 3.0 mg/kg.

Looking up the germline V gene (reference sequence) yields CDR1 LNHDA and CDR2 SQIVND. Compared with germline, V lacks 1 base and J lacks 2 bases; bases without a gene match: 5. From the cysteine up to the phenylalanine, the CDR3 has a length of 16 residues. Only the CDR3 portion is preserved as DNA: 48 bases, with reading frame beginning at the first base. The trial excluded patients who had a history of autoimmune disease or were on systemic immunosuppression. In every dose cohort, peripheral blood was drawn for TCR sequencing at baseline, cycle 4 day 1, and cycle 7 day 1. The samples were taken from a phase I, first-in-human, multicenter, open-label dose-escalation trial of ivuxolimab. Adults with locally advanced or metastatic melanoma, renal cell carcinoma, hepatocellular carcinoma or head and neck squamous cell carcinoma were enrolled in the trial. Before TCR sequencing, CD4+ T cells and CD8+ T cells from peripheral blood were sorted into separate populations.

Points on this clone: The antigen it recognizes is unknown. No base-level quality is on record; no much larger clone is a single base apart.

The chain was built from TRBV19 and TRBJ2-7; a stretch of 10 junction bases matches TRBD1. This TCR was sampled from an adult with an advanced solid tumor such as melanoma, head and neck, liver or kidney cancer. The sequencing used CD4+ or CD8+ T cells sorted from blood, collected in a trial of the OX40 agonist ivuxolimab. The encoded CDR3 is CASSIGGQGTAYEQYF. Read as DNA, the sequence is TGTGCCAGTAGTATAGGGGGACAGGGGACCGCCTACGAGCAGTACTTC.